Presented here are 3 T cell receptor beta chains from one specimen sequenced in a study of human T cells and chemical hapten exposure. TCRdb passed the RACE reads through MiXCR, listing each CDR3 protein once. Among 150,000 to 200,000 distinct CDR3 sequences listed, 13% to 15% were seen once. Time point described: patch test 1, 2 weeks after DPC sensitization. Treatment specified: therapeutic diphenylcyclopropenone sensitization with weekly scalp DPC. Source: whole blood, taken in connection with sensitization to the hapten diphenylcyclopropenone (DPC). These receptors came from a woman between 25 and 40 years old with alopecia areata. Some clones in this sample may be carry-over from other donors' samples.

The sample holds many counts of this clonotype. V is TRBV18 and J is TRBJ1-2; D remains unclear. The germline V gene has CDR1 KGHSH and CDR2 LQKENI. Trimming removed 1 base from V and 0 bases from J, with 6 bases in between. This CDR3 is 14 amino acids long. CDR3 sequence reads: CASSPQSSNYGYTF. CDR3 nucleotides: TGTGCCAGCTCACCACAGAGTTCTAACTATGGCTACACCTTC.

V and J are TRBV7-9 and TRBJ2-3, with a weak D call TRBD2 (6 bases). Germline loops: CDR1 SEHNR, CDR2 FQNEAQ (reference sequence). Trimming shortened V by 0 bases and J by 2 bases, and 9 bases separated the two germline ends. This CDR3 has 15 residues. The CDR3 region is CASSLATSFTDTQYF. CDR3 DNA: TGTGCCAGCAGCTTAGCCACTAGCTTCACAGATACGCAGTATTTT.

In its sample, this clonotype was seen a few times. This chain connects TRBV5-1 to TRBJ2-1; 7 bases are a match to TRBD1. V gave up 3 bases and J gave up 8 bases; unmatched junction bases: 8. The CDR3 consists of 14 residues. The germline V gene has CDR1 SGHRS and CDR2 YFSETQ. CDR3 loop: CASSSDRAGHEQFF. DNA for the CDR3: TGCGCCAGCAGCTCCGACAGGGCTGGGCATGAGCAGTTCTTC.